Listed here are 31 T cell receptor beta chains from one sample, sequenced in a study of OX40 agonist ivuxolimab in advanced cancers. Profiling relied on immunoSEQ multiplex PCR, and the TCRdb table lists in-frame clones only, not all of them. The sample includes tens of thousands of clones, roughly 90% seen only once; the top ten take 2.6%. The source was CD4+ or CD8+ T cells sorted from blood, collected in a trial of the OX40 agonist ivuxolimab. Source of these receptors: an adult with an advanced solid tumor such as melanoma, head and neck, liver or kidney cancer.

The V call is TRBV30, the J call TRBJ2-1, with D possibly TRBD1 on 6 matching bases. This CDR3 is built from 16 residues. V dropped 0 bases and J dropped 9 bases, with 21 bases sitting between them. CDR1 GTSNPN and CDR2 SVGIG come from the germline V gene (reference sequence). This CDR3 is CAWSVPVGGASCEQFF. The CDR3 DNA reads TGTGCCTGGAGTGTACCGGTTGGGGGCGCAAGTTGTGAGCAGTTCTTC.

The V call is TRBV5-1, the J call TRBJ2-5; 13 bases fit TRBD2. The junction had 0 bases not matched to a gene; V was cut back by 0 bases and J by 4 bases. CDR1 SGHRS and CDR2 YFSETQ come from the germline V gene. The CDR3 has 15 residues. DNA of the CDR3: TGCGCCAGCAGCTTGGGACTAGCGGGAGGAGAGACCCAGTACTTC. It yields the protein CASSLGLAGGETQYF.

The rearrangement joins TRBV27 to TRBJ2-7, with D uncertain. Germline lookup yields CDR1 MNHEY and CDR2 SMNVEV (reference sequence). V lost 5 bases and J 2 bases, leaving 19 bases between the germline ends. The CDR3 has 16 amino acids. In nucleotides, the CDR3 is TGTGCCAGCAGTCCGGTCGGAAGGGCCTCAACCTACGAGCAGTACTTC. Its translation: CASSPVGRASTYEQYF.

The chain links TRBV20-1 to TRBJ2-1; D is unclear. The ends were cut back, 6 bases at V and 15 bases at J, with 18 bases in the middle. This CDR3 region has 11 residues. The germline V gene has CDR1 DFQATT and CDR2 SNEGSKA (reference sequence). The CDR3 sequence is CSAELATPRFF. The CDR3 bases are TGCAGTGCCGAGCTGGCCACGCCGCGGTTCTTC.

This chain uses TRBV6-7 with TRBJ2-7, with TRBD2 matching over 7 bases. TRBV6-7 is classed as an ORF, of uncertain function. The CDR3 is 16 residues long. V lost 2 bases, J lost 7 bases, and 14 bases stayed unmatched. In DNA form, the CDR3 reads TGTGCCAGCAGTTACCCCCCCCTAGCGTCGGGGGGAGAGCAGTACTTC. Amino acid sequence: CASSYPPLASGGEQYF.

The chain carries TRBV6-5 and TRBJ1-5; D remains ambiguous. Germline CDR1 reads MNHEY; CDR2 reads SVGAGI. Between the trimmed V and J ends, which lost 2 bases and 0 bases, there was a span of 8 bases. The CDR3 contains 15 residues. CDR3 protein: CASSYQEHSNQPQHF. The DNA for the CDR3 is TGTGCCAGCAGTTACCAGGAGCATAGCAATCAGCCCCAGCATTTT.

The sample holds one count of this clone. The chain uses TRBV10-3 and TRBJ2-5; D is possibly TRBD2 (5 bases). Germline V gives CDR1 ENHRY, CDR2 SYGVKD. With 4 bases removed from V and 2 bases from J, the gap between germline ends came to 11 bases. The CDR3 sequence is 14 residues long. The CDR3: CAISAPGTQETQYF. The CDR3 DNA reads TGTGCCATCAGTGCGCCGGGAACTCAAGAGACCCAGTACTTC.

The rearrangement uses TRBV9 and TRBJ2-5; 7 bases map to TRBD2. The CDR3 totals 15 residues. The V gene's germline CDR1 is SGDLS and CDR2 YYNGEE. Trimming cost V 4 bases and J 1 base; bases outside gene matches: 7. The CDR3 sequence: CASSQTGTIQETQYF. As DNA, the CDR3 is TGTGCCAGCAGCCAAACCGGGACTATCCAAGAGACCCAGTACTTC.

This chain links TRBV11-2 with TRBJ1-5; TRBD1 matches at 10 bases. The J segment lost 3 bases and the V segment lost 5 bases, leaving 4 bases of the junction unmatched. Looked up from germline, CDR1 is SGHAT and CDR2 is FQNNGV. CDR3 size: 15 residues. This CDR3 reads CASSRTGGPNQPQHF. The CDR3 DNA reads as TGTGCCAGCAGCAGGACAGGGGGGCCCAATCAGCCCCAGCATTTT.

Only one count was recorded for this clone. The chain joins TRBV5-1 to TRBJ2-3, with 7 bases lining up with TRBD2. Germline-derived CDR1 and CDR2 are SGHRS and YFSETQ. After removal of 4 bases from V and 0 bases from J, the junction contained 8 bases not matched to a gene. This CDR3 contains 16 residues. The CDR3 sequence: CASSGPGTTSTDTQYF. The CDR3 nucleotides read TGCGCCAGCAGCGGGCCCGGGACTACTAGCACAGATACGCAGTATTTT.

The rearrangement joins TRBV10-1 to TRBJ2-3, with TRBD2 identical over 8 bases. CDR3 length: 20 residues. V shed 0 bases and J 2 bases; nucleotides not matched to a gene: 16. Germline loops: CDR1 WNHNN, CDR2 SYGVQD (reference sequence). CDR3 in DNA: TGCGCCAGCAGTGAGTCGATTCCGGCACGTCGGGAGGGAAACACAGATACGCAGTATTTT. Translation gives CASSESIPARREGNTDTQYF.

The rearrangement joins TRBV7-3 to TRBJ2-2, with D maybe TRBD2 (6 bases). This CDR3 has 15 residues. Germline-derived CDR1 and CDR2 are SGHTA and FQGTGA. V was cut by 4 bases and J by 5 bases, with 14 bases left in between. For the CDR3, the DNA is TGTGCCAGCAGCTCCGATAGCGGCTCGACCGGGGAGCTGTTTTTT. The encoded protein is CASSSDSGSTGELFF.

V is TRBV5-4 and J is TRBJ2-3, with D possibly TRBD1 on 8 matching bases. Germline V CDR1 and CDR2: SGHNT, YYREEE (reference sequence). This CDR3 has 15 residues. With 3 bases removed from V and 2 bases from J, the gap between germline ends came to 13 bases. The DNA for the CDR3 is TGTGCCAGCAGCTCGACAGGGGACTACACAGATACGCAGTATTTT. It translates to CASSSTGDYTDTQYF.

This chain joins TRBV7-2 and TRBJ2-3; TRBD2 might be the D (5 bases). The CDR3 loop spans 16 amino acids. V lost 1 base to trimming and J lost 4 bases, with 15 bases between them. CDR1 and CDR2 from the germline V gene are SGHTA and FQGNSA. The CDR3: CASSLVVSVEADTQYF. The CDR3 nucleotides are TGTGCCAGCAGCTTAGTGGTTAGCGTGGAGGCAGATACGCAGTATTTT.

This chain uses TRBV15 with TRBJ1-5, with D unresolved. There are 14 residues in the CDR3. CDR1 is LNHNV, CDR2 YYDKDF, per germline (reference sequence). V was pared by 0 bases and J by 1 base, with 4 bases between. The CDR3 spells CATSRERSNQPQHF. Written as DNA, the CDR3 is TGTGCCACCAGCAGAGAGCGGAGCAATCAGCCCCAGCATTTT.

For the CDR3, the DNA is TGCGCCAGCAGCCAAGATCTCACTAGCGTCTACGAGCAGTACTTC. This codes for CASSQDLTSVYEQYF. The genes are TRBV4-1 and TRBJ2-7; 7 bases are shared with TRBD2. The V gene end was trimmed by 0 bases and the J gene end by 3 bases; junction bases not matched to a gene: 5. This CDR3 is 15 amino acids long. The germline V gene encodes CDR1 MGHRA and CDR2 YSYEKL.

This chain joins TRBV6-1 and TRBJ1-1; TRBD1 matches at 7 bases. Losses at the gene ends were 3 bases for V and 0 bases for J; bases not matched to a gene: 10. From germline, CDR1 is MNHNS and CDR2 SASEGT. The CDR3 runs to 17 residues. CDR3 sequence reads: CASSDRFDRVVNTEAFF. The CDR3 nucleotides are TGTGCCAGCAGTGACCGATTTGACAGGGTGGTGAACACTGAAGCTTTCTTT.

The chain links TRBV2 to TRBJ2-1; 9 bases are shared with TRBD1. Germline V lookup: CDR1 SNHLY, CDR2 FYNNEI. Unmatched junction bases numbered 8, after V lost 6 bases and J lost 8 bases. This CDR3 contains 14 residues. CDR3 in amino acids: CASRGTGIADEQFF. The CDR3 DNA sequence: TGTGCCAGCAGGGGGACAGGGATAGCTGATGAGCAGTTCTTC.

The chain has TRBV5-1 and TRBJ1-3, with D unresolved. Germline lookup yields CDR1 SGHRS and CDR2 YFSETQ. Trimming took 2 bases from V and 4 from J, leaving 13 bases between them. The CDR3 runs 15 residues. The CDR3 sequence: CASSLPSRSGNTIYF. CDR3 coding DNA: TGCGCCAGCAGCTTACCCTCCAGATCGGGAAACACCATATATTTT.

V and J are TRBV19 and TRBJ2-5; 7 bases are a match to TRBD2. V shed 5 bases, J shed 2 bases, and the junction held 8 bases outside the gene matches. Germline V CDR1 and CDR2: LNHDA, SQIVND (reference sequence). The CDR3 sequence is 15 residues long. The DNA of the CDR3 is TGTGCCAGTAGTTGGGCACTAGCGCCTCAAGAGACCCAGTACTTC. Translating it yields CASSWALAPQETQYF.

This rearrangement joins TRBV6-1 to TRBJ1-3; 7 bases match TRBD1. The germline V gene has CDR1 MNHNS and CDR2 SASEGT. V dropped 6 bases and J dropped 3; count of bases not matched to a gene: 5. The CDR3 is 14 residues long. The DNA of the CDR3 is TGTGCCAGCAGGGATCCAGGGGGTGGAAACACCATATATTTT. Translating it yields CASRDPGGGNTIYF.

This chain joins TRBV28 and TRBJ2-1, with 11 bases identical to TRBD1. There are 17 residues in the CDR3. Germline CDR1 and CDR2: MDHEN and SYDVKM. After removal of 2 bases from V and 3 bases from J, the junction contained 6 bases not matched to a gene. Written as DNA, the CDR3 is TGTGCCAGCAGTTTAACGGCCGGGACAGGGGGCTACAATGAGCAGTTCTTC. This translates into CASSLTAGTGGYNEQFF. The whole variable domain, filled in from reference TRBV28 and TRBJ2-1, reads DVKVTQSSRYLVKRTGEKVFLECVQDMDHENMFWYRQDPGLGLRLIYFSYDVKMKEKGDIPEGYSVSREKKERFSLILESASTNQTSMYLCASSLTAGTGGYNEQFFGPGTRLTVL.

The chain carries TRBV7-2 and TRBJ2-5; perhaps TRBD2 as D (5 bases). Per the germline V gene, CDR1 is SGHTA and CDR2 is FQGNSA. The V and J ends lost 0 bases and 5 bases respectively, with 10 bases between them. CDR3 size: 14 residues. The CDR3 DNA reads TGTGCCAGCAGCTTAGCCCCGGGATGGGAGACCCAGTACTTC. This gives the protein CASSLAPGWETQYF.

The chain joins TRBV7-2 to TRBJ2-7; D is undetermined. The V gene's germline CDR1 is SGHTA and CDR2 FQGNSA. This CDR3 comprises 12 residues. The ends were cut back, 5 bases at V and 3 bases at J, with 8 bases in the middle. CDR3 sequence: CASSRTIYEQYF. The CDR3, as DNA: TGTGCCAGCAGCCGGACCATCTACGAGCAGTACTTC.

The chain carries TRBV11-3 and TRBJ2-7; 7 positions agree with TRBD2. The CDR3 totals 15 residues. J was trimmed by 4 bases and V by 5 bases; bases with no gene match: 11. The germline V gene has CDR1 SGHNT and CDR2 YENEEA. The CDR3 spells CASSPGVSGPYEQYF. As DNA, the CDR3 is TGTGCCAGCAGCCCCGGTGTTAGCGGGCCTTACGAGCAGTACTTC.

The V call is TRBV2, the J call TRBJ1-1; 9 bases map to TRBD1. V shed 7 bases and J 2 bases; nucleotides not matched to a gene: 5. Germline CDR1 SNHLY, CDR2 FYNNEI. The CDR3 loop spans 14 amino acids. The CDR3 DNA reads TGTGCCAGCAACCCACAGGGGGCTAACACTGAAGCTTTCTTT. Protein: CASNPQGANTEAFF.

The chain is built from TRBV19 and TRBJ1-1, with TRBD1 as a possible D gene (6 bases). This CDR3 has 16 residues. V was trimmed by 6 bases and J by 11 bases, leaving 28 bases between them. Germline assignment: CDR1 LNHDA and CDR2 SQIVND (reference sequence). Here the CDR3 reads CASRPPQIAGHSSAFF. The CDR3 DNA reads TGTGCCAGTAGACCACCCCAAATAGCGGGACATAGTTCGGCTTTCTTT.

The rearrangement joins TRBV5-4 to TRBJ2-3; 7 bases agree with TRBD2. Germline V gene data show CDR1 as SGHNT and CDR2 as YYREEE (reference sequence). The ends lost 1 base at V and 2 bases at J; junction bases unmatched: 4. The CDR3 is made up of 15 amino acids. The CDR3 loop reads CASSLTSDYTDTQYF. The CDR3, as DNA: TGTGCCAGCAGCTTGACTAGCGACTACACAGATACGCAGTATTTT.

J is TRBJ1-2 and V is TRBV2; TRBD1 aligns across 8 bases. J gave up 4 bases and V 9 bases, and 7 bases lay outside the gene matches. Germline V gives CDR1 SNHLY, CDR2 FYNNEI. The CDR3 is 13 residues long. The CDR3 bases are TGTGCCAGTAACAGGGGGTTAGGCTATGGCTACACCTTC. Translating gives CASNRGLGYGYTF.

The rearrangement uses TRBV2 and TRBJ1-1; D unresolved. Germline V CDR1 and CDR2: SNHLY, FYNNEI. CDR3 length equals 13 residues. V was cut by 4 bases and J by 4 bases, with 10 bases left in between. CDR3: CASSVDEATEAFF. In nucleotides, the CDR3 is TGTGCCAGCAGTGTAGATGAGGCCACTGAAGCTTTCTTT. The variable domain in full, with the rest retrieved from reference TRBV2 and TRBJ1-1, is EPEVTQTPSHQVTQMGQEVILRCVPISNHLYFYWYRQILGQKVEFLVSFYNNEISEKSEIFDDQFSVERPDGSNFTLKIRSTKLEDSAMYFCASSVDEATEAFFGQGTRLTVV.

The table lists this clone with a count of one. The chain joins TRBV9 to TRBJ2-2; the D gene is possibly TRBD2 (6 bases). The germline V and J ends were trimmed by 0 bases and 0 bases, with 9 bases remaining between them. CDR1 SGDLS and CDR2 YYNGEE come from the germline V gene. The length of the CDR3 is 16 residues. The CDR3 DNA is TGTGCCAGCAGCGTAGCAGGGACTCCGAACACCGGGGAGCTGTTTTTT. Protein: CASSVAGTPNTGELFF. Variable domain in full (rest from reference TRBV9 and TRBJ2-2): DSGVTQTPKHLITATGQRVTLRCSPRSGDLSVYWYQQSLDQGLQFLIQYYNGEERAKGNILERFSAQQFPDLHSELNLSSLELGDSALYFCASSVAGTPNTGELFFGEGSRLTVL.